This entry features one T cell receptor beta chain sequence. Its antigen is undetermined. The data stem from a study of monozygotic twins with cystic fibrosis. Broader study findings: J usage was most co-twin-similar in 8 of 16 pairs, V in 13.

Clones were read by immunoSEQ multiplex PCR, and TCRdb kept only the in-frame ones, dropping some. The sample consists of around 20,000 clones, around nine tenths of them appearing once. J gave up 4 bases and V 4 bases, and 7 bases lay outside the gene matches. The CDR3 covers 14 residues. The germline V gene encodes CDR1 SGDLS and CDR2 YYNGEE. The chain employs TRBV9 and TRBJ2-7; 8 bases agree with TRBD1. The receptor was isolated from a woman in her 30s with cystic fibrosis. Input material: blood. Here the CDR3 reads CASSPTRQGYEQYF. CDR3 DNA: TGTGCCAGCAGCCCCACGCGACAGGGGTACGAGCAGTACTTC.